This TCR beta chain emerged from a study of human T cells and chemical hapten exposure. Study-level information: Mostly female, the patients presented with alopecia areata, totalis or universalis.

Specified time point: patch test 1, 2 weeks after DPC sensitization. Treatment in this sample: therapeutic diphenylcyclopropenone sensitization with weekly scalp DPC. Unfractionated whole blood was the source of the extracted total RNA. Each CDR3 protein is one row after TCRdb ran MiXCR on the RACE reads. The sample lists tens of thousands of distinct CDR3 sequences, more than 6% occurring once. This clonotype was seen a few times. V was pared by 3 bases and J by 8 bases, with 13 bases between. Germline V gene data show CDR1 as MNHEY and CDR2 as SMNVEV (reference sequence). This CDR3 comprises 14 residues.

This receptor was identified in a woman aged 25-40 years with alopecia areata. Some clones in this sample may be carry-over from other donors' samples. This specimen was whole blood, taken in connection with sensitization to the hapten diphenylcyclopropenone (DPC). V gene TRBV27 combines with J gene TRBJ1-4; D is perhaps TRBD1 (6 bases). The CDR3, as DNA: TGTGCCAGCAGTTTTGGCAGGGGTAACGAAAAACTGTTTTTT. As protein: CASSFGRGNEKLFF.